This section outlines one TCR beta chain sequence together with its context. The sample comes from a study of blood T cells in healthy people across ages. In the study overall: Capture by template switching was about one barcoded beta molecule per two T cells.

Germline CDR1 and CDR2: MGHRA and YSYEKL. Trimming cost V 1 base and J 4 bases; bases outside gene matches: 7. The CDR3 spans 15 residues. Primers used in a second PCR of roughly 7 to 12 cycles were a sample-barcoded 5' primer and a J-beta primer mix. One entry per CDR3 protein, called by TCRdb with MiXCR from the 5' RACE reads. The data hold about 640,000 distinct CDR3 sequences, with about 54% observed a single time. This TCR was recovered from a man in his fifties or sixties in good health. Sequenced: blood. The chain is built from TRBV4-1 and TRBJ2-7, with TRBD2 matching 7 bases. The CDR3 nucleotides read TGCGCCAGCAGCCAAGCAGCGGGGCAGAGATACGAGCAGTACTTC. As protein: CASSQAAGQRYEQYF.